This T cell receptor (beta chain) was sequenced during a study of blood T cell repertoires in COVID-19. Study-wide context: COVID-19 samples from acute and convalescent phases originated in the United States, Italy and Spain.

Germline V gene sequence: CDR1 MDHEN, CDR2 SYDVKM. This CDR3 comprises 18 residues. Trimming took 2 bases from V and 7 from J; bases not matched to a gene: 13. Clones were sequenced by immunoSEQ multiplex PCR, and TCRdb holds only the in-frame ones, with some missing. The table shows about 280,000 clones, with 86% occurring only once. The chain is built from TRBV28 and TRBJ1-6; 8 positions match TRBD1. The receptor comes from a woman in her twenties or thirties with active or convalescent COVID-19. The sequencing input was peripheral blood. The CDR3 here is CASSLEKPGQGRNSPLHF. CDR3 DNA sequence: TGTGCCAGCAGTTTAGAAAAGCCTGGACAGGGTAGGAATTCACCCCTCCACTTT.